Listed below are T cell receptor beta chains from one sample, sequenced in a study of T cells after yellow fever vaccination. TCRdb re-derived calls from the 5' RACE reads in MiXCR, one entry per CDR3 protein. The table has about 120,000 distinct CDR3 sequences, 7.2% seen once. The sequencing used CD4+ T cells sorted from PBMCs, collected roughly 46 days after the first yellow fever vaccination. The receptors here all came from a man between 18 and 35 years old who received the YFV17D yellow fever vaccine. Each CDR3 is given with its conserved first and last residue. Fields, in order: D gene, V gene, clone size, J gene, CDR3 protein, CDR3 DNA. D genes are given only for firm matches. Clone size is stated in some rows and not others, as once, few, many or a class when expanded.

TRBD2	TRBV2	many	TRBJ2-1	CASMGWTGGNEQFF	TGTGCCAGCATGGGGTGGACGGGGGGGAATGAGCAGTTCTTC
TRBD2	TRBV2	many	TRBJ2-5	CASSGGSGGQETQYF	TGTGCCAGCAGTGGGGGTAGCGGGGGACAAGAGACCCAGTACTTC
.	TRBV12-3/TRBV12-4	many	TRBJ2-5	CASRPDYTETQYF	TGTGCCAGCAGACCCGACTACACAGAGACCCAGTACTTC
.	TRBV7-2	many	TRBJ2-3	CASSSSGSLGWYF	TGTGCCAGCAGCTCCTCCGGCAGCCTGGGGTGGTATTTT
TRBD1	TRBV5-1	many	TRBJ2-1	CASSLSSGTVLYNEQFF	TGCGCCAGCAGCTTGTCGTCGGGGACAGTACTCTACAATGAGCAGTTCTTC
.	TRBV7-2	many	TRBJ1-4	CASSLPLWGEKLFF	TGTGCCAGCAGCTTGCCCCTGTGGGGTGAAAAACTGTTTTTT
.	TRBV12-3/TRBV12-4	many	TRBJ2-1	CASGHGADNEQFF	TGTGCCAGCGGTCATGGGGCGGACAATGAGCAGTTCTTC
.	TRBV24-1	many	TRBJ2-3	CATSETRGRTDTQYF	TGTGCCACCAGTGAGACGCGGGGGCGCACAGATACGCAGTATTTT
.	TRBV5-1	few	TRBJ1-3	CASRLEGNSGNTIYF	TGCGCCAGCAGATTAGAGGGTAACTCTGGAAACACCATATATTTT
.	TRBV4-3	few	TRBJ1-4	CASSRPPRSGSATNEKLFF	TGCGCCAGCAGCCGCCCCCCGAGGTCAGGGAGTGCAACTAATGAAAAACTGTTTTTT
TRBD1	TRBV7-9	many	TRBJ1-2	CASSLTGRDRGGAGYTF	TGTGCCAGCAGCTTAACTGGCCGGGACAGGGGAGGTGCCGGCTACACCTTC
TRBD2	TRBV30	.	TRBJ2-1	CACSGGLTYNEQFF	TGTGCCTGCAGCGGGGGCCTTACCTACAATGAGCAGTTCTTC
TRBD1	TRBV25-1	.	TRBJ2-1	CSTAGTGGYNEQFF	TGTTCCACAGCCGGGACAGGGGGATACAATGAGCAGTTCTTC
.	TRBV29-1	many	TRBJ2-5	CSVVETVETQYF	TGCAGCGTTGTAGAGACAGTCGAGACCCAGTACTTC
.	TRBV12-3/TRBV12-4	many	TRBJ1-2	CASSEDSVYGYTF	TGTGCCAGCAGCGAGGACAGCGTCTATGGCTACACCTTC
.	TRBV11-1	many	TRBJ2-5	CASSWNGNQETQYF	TGTGCCAGCAGCTGGAACGGAAACCAAGAGACCCAGTACTTC
TRBD2	TRBV5-4	many	TRBJ2-3	CASSLALAGADTQYF	TGTGCCAGCAGCTTGGCACTAGCGGGGGCGGATACGCAGTATTTT
.	TRBV18	.	TRBJ2-5	CASSPRGTETQYF	TGTGCCAGCTCACCACGCGGCACGGAGACCCAGTACTTC
.	TRBV12-3/TRBV12-4	few	TRBJ1-1	CASTPVNRGTEAFF	TGTGCCAGCACCCCCGTCAATCGGGGCACTGAAGCTTTCTTT
.	TRBV29-1	many	TRBJ2-5	CSVVWRAQETQYF	TGCAGCGTTGTTTGGCGGGCTCAAGAGACCCAGTACTTC
TRBD1	TRBV7-3	many	TRBJ1-6	CASSARDRGNSPLHF	TGTGCCAGCAGCGCCCGGGACAGGGGGAATTCACCCCTCCACTTT
TRBD2	TRBV20-1	many	TRBJ2-1	CSVRTSPSSYNEQFF	TGCAGTGTCAGGACTAGCCCGAGCTCCTACAATGAGCAGTTCTTC
TRBD2	TRBV7-2	many	TRBJ2-7	CASSLEAGDSYEQYF	TGTGCCAGCAGCTTAGAAGCGGGGGACTCCTACGAGCAGTACTTC
TRBD1	TRBV20-1	many	TRBJ2-3	CSAYRGVDTDTQYF	TGCAGTGCCTACAGGGGGGTTGACACAGATACGCAGTATTTT
.	TRBV4-3	many	TRBJ1-5	CASSQSLLAGSKVPQHF	TGCGCCAGCAGCCAAAGTTTGCTCGCGGGCAGTAAGGTGCCCCAGCATTTT
TRBD1	TRBV20-1	many	TRBJ2-7	CSARDRAEQYF	TGCAGTGCCAGGGACAGGGCCGAGCAGTACTTC